Listed below are T cell receptor beta chains from one sample, sequenced in a study of T cell repertoires in cytomegalovirus infection. Each CDR3 protein gets one entry after TCRdb re-called the reads with MiXCR. Of 310,000 or so distinct CDR3 sequences listed, roughly 16% were seen once; the top ten hold around 12%. Source material: PBMCs. The receptor source for this set is a human donor in good health (CMV status not recorded). Some clones in this sample may be carry-over from other donors' samples. The CDR3 runs from the conserved cysteine through the conserved F or W. Each record gives: V gene, clone size, D gene, J gene, CDR3 protein, CDR3 DNA. D genes are given only for firm matches. Expanded clones are given a class, and other clones once, few, many or no size at all.

TRBV11-2	few	TRBD2	TRBJ2-2	CASSLGTSGGKNTGELFF	TGTGCCAGCAGCTTAGGGACTAGCGGGGGCAAGAACACCGGGGAGCTGTTTTTT
TRBV2	many	-	TRBJ2-2	CASSFSGASFTGELFF	TGTGCCAGCAGCTTCTCAGGGGCCAGCTTCACCGGGGAGCTGTTTTTT
TRBV12-3/TRBV12-4	few	-	TRBJ2-7	CASSRQAGTYEQYF	TGTGCCAGCTCCCGCCAGGCAGGAACCTACGAGCAGTACTTC
TRBV4-3	few	-	TRBJ2-2	CASSQDHGTGELFF	TGCGCCAGCAGCCAAGACCATGGGACCGGGGAGCTGTTTTTT
TRBV12-3/TRBV12-4	many	TRBD1	TRBJ1-2	CASSRRQGASTF	TGTGCCAGCAGCCGAAGACAGGGAGCTTCCACCTTC
TRBV15	-	-	TRBJ2-6	CATSRGQEGANVLTF	TGTGCCACCAGCAGAGGTCAGGAAGGGGCCAACGTCCTGACTTTC
TRBV5-4	-	TRBD1	TRBJ2-7	CASGGGTGTGNSEQYF	TGTGCCAGCGGGGGTGGAACCGGGACAGGGAATAGCGAGCAGTACTTC
TRBV7-2	many	-	TRBJ2-3	CASSLEIPDTQYF	TGTGCCAGCAGCTTAGAAATCCCAGATACGCAGTATTTT
TRBV27	-	TRBD1	TRBJ1-6	CASSSRQGRGSYNSPLHF	TGTGCCAGCAGTTCCCGACAGGGTCGGGGGTCCTATAATTCACCCCTCCACTTT
TRBV7-2	-	TRBD1	TRBJ1-5	CASSKRPGQGEDNQPQHF	TGTGCCAGCAGCAAACGACCGGGACAGGGGGAAGATAATCAGCCCCAGCATTTT
TRBV6-6	-	-	TRBJ2-2	CASSSANTGELFF	TGTGCCAGCAGTTCTGCGAACACCGGGGAGCTGTTTTTT
TRBV20-1	-	TRBD1	TRBJ1-5	CSAKPRTGARNQPQHF	TGCAGTGCTAAACCCAGAACAGGGGCGCGCAATCAGCCCCAGCATTTT
TRBV15	-	-	TRBJ1-6	CATSRDPGDNSPLHF	TGTGCCACCAGCAGAGATCCAGGGGATAATTCACCCCTCCACTTT
TRBV6-5	-	-	TRBJ2-7	CASSYSAGILYEQYF	TGTGCCAGCAGTTACTCGGCAGGGATTTTATACGAGCAGTACTTC
TRBV28	many	TRBD1	TRBJ1-2	CASSLGTVYGYTF	TGTGCCAGCAGTTTAGGGACAGTCTATGGCTACACCTTC
TRBV11-3	many	-	TRBJ1-1	CASSPGFNTEAFF	TGTGCCAGCAGTCCAGGGTTCAACACTGAAGCTTTCTTT
TRBV7-2	many	TRBD2	TRBJ2-1	CASSLAYSGGSDEQFF	TGTGCCAGCAGCTTAGCGTATAGCGGGGGGTCGGATGAGCAGTTCTTC
TRBV7-2	-	-	TRBJ1-3	CASSWGGGGNTIYF	TGTGCCAGCAGCTGGGGGGGTGGTGGAAACACCATATATTTT
TRBV7-2	-	-	TRBJ2-1	CASSLAAPNEQFF	TGTGCCAGCAGCTTAGCCGCCCCCAATGAGCAGTTCTTC
TRBV6-1	few	-	TRBJ2-7	CASSDLQGEYHEQYF	TGTGCCAGCAGTGATTTACAGGGCGAGTATCACGAGCAGTACTTC
TRBV5-4	many	TRBD2	TRBJ2-1	CASSLAGLAGAHNEQFF	TGTGCCAGCAGCTTGGCTGGACTAGCGGGGGCCCACAATGAGCAGTTCTTC
TRBV20-1	once	-	TRBJ1-5	CSARDLVGQPQHF	TGCAGTGCTAGAGATCTGGTAGGACAGCCCCAGCATTTT
TRBV12-3/TRBV12-4	many	TRBD2	TRBJ2-1	CASSFGQRGGAEDEQFF	TGTGCCAGCAGTTTCGGTCAGCGCGGGGGGGCCGAAGATGAGCAGTTCTTC
TRBV20-1	-	TRBD2	TRBJ2-3	CSARLAGATSDPSTDTQYF	TGCAGTGCTAGATTAGCGGGGGCTACCTCCGATCCTAGCACAGATACGCAGTATTTT
TRBV7-2	many	TRBD2	TRBJ2-1	CASSLVGGGNEQFF	TGTGCCAGCAGCTTAGTCGGCGGGGGTAATGAGCAGTTCTTC
TRBV20-1	-	TRBD1	TRBJ2-1	CSARTTGYEQFF	TGCAGTGCTAGGACGACAGGGTATGAGCAGTTCTTC
TRBV18	-	TRBD2	TRBJ2-1	CASSPPAAGVDEQFF	TGTGCCAGCTCACCACCTGCAGCGGGGGTGGATGAGCAGTTCTTC
TRBV7-9	many	-	TRBJ2-5	CASNLDHGGTQYF	TGTGCCAGCAACTTGGACCATGGGGGGACCCAGTACTTC
TRBV7-8	many	-	TRBJ1-6	CASSLGVVRLSPLHF	TGTGCCAGCAGCTTAGGGGTAGTGCGGCTGTCACCCCTCCACTTT
TRBV2	-	-	TRBJ2-1	CASSEWGSSYNEQFF	TGTGCCAGCAGTGAATGGGGTAGCTCCTACAATGAGCAGTTCTTC
TRBV7-2	many	-	TRBJ1-1	CASSYTAFNTEAFF	TGTGCCAGCAGCTACACCGCATTTAACACTGAAGCTTTCTTT
TRBV2	-	-	TRBJ1-5	CASSEARSSNQPQHF	TGTGCCAGCAGTGAAGCGCGGAGTAGCAATCAGCCCCAGCATTTT
TRBV25-1	many	TRBD1	TRBJ2-3	CASSRDRGSTDTQYF	TGTGCCAGCAGTAGGGACAGGGGTAGCACAGATACGCAGTATTTT
TRBV5-5	few	-	TRBJ1-3	CASSGLPGTGNTIYF	TGTGCCAGCAGCGGTCTCCCAGGGACTGGAAACACCATATATTTT
TRBV20-1	-	-	TRBJ1-1	CSASPQKNTEAFF	TGCAGTGCTAGTCCCCAGAAGAACACTGAAGCTTTCTTT
TRBV20-1	-	TRBD2	TRBJ2-1	CSASGTSGPSSYNEQFF	TGCAGTGCTTCCGGGACTAGCGGCCCGAGCTCCTACAATGAGCAGTTCTTC
TRBV12-3/TRBV12-4	many	-	TRBJ1-1	CASSSSARDGRTEAFF	TGTGCCAGCAGTTCGTCCGCCCGGGACGGGAGGACTGAAGCTTTCTTT
TRBV4-2	-	TRBD1	TRBJ1-3	CASSQDGTGDSGNTIYF	TGTGCCAGCAGCCAAGACGGGACAGGGGACTCTGGAAACACCATATATTTT
TRBV20-1	few	-	TRBJ1-1	CSARVTGNAEAFF	TGCAGTGCTAGGGTTACAGGGAACGCTGAAGCTTTCTTT
TRBV5-8	few	-	TRBJ1-4	CASSLVEPATNEKLFF	TGTGCCAGCAGCTTGGTAGAGCCAGCAACTAATGAAAAACTGTTTTTT
TRBV2	many	-	TRBJ1-3	CASNPTGESGNTIYF	TGTGCCAGCAATCCAACGGGGGAGTCTGGAAACACCATATATTTT
TRBV27	-	TRBD2	TRBJ2-7	CASSLSGLAGVYEQYF	TGTGCCAGCAGTTTATCCGGACTAGCGGGGGTATACGAGCAGTACTTC
TRBV6-1	few	-	TRBJ2-4	CASSHRADNIQYF	TGTGCCAGCAGCCACAGGGCTGATAACATTCAGTACTTC
TRBV7-2	many	-	TRBJ2-3	CASSLRAVLRDTQYF	TGTGCCAGCAGCTTAAGGGCCGTCCTGCGCGATACGCAGTATTTT
TRBV27	-	-	TRBJ2-7	CASRPGPWGNEQYF	TGTGCCAGCAGACCTGGGCCGTGGGGGAACGAGCAGTACTTC
TRBV5-1	-	-	TRBJ2-7	CASSSGLTYEQYF	TGCGCCAGCAGCTCGGGACTCACCTACGAGCAGTACTTC
TRBV19	few	-	TRBJ2-7	CASKVIGSYEQYF	TGTGCCAGTAAAGTGATAGGGTCCTACGAGCAGTACTTC
TRBV7-2	many	-	TRBJ2-4	CASSLVSGGAIGKNIQYF	TGTGCCAGCAGCTTAGTTTCGGGGGGCGCGATAGGAAAAAACATTCAGTACTTC
TRBV7-8	-	-	TRBJ1-1	CASSLAGTNEAFF	TGTGCCAGCAGCTTAGCCGGGACAAATGAAGCTTTCTTT
TRBV6-2/TRBV6-3	-	-	TRBJ2-2	CASSKDWPPNTGELFF	TGTGCCAGCAGTAAGGATTGGCCTCCGAACACCGGGGAGCTGTTTTTT
TRBV4-1	few	-	TRBJ2-2	CASSQEKGVTGELFF	TGCGCCAGCAGCCAAGAGAAGGGGGTCACCGGGGAGCTGTTTTTT
TRBV20-1	-	-	TRBJ1-4	CSARTFGQTATNEKLFF	TGCAGTGCTAGAACCTTCGGACAGACGGCAACTAATGAAAAACTGTTTTTT